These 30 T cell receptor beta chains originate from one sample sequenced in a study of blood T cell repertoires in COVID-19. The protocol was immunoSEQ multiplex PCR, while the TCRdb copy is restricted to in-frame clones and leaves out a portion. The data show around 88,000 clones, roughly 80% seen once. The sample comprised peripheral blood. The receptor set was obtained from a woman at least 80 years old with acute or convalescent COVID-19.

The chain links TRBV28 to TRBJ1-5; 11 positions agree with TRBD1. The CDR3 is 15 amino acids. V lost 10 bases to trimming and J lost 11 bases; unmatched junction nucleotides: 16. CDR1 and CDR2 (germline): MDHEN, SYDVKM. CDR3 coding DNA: TGTGCCACCAAAGGTCGGACAGGGGGCCCCGGGGCCCAGCATTTT. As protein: CATKGRTGGPGAQHF. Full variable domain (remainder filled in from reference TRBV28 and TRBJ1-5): DVKVTQSSRYLVKRTGEKVFLECVQDMDHENMFWYRQDPGLGLRLIYFSYDVKMKEKGDIPEGYSVSREKKERFSLILESASTNQTSMYLCATKGRTGGPGAQHFGDGTRLSIL.

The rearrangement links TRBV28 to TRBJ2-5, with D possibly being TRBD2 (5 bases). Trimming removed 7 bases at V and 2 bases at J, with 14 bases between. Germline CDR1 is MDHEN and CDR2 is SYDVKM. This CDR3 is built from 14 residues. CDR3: CASTRIEGQETQYF. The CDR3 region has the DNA TGTGCCAGCACCAGAATTGAGGGACAAGAGACCCAGTACTTC.

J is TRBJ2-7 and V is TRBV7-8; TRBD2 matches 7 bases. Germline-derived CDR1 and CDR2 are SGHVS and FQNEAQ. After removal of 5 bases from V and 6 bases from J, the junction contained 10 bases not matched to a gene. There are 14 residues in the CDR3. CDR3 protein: CASSPSLGRVEQYF. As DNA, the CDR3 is TGTGCCAGCAGCCCTTCTTTAGGGAGGGTCGAGCAGTACTTC.

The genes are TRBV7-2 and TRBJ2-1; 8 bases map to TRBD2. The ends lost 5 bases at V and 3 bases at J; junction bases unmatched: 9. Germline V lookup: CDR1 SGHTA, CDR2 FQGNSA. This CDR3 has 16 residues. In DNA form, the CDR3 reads TGTGCCAGCAGCGCACGGGGGGGAGAGGGCTACAATGAGCAGTTCTTC. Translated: CASSARGGEGYNEQFF.

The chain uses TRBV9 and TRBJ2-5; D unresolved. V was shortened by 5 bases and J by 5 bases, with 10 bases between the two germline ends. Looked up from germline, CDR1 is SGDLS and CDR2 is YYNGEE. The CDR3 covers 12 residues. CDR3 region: CASSENSETQYF. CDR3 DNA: TGTGCCAGCAGTGAGAACTCGGAGACCCAGTACTTC.

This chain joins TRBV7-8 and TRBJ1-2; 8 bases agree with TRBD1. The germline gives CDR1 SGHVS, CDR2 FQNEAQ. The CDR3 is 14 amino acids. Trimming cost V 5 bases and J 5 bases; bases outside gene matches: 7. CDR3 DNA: TGTGCCAGCAGCCGAGACAGGGGACTTTATGGCTACACCTTC. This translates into CASSRDRGLYGYTF.

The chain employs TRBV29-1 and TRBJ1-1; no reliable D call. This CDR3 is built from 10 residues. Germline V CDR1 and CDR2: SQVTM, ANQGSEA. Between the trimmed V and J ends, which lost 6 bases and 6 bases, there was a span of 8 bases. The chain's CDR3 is CSVASAEAFF. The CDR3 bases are TGCAGCGTAGCAAGCGCTGAAGCTTTCTTT.

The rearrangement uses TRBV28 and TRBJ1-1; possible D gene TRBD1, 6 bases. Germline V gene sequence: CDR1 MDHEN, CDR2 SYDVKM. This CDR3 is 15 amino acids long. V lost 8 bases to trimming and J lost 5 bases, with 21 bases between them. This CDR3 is CASALPRGLGTEAFF. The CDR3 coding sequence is TGTGCCAGCGCCCTACCAAGGGGGTTGGGGACTGAAGCTTTCTTT.

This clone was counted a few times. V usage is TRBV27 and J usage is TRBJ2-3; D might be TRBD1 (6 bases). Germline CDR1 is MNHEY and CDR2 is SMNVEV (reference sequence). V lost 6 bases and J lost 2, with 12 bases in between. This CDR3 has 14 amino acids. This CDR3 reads CASRPQGTTDTQYF. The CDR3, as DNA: TGTGCCAGCAGGCCACAGGGCACCACAGATACGCAGTATTTT.

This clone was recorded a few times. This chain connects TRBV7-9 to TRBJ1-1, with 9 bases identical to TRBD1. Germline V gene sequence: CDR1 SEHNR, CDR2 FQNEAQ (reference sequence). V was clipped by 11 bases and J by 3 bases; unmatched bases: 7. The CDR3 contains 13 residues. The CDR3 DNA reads TGTGCCGTAGACGGACAGGGGTACACTGAAGCTTTCTTT. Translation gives CAVDGQGYTEAFF.

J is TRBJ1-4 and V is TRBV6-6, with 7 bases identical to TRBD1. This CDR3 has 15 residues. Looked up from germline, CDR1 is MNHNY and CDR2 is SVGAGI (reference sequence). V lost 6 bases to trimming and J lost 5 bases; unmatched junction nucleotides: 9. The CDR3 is CASRSPTGSNEKLFF. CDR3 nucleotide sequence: TGTGCCAGCAGATCACCGACAGGGTCGAATGAAAAACTGTTTTTT.

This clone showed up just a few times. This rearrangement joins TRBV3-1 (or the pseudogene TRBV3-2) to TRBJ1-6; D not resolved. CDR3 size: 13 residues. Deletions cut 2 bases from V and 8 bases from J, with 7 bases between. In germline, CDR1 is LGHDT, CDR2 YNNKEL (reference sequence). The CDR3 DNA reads TGTGCCAGCAGCCAAAATGCGGATTCACCCCTCCACTTT. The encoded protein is CASSQNADSPLHF.

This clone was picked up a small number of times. Here the CDR3 reads CASSSGQGTGGYTF. The CDR3 DNA reads TGTGCCAGCAGTTCGGGACAGGGCACAGGCGGCTACACCTTC. The rearrangement uses TRBV7-2 and TRBJ1-2; 9 bases match TRBD1. The germline CDR1 and CDR2 sequences are SGHTA and FQGNSA. This CDR3 is 14 amino acids long. Trimming removed 6 bases from V and 8 bases from J; junction bases left unmatched: 10.

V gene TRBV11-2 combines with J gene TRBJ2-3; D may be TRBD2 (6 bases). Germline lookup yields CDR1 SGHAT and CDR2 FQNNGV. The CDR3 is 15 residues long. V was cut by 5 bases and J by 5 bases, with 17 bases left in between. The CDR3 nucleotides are TGTGCCAGCAGCGATCCGGGCCAAGCGGGAGATACGCAGTATTTT. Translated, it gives CASSDPGQAGDTQYF.

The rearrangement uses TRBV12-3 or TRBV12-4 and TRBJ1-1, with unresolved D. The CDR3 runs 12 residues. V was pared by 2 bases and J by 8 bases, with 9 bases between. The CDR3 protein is CASSLRELEAFF. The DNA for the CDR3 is TGTGCCAGCAGTTTAAGGGAGCTGGAAGCTTTCTTT.

This chain's CDR3 is CASSHPGTGVLRYGYTF. CDR3 DNA: TGTGCCAGCAGCCACCCAGGGACAGGGGTGTTGAGGTATGGCTACACCTTC. The chain employs TRBV3-1 (or the pseudogene TRBV3-2) and TRBJ1-2; 10 positions match TRBD1. This CDR3 region has 17 residues. Germline V gene data show CDR1 as LGHDT and CDR2 as YNNKEL (reference sequence). Trimming at V came to 3 bases and at J to 5 bases, leaving 12 bases not matched to a gene.

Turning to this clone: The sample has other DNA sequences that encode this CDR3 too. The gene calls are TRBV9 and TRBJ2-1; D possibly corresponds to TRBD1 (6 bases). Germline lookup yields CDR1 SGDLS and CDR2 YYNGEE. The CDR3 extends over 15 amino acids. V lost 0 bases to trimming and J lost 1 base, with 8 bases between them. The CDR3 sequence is CASSVGQGSYNEQFF. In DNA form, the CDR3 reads TGTGCCAGCAGCGTAGGGCAGGGGTCCTACAATGAGCAGTTCTTC.

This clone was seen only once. CDR3 in DNA: TGTGCCACCAGTGGCGCATTCTCCAATGAGCAGTTCTTC. Translating gives CATSGAFSNEQFF. The V and J genes are TRBV24-1 and TRBJ2-1; D is unresolved. CDR1 is KGHDR, CDR2 SFDVKD, per germline. Trimming removed 5 bases at V and 6 bases at J, with 10 bases between. The CDR3 is 13 residues long.

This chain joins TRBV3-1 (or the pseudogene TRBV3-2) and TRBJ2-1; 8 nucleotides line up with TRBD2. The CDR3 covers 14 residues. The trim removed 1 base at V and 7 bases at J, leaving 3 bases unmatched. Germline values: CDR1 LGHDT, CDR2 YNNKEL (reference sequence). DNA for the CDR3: TGTGCCAGCAGCCAAGCGGGGGGGCGGAATGAGCAGTTCTTC. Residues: CASSQAGGRNEQFF.

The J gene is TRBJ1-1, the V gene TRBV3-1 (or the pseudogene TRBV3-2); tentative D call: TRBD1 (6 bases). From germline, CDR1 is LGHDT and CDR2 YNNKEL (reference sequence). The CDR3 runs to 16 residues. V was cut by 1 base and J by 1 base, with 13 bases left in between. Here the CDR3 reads CASSQAPGAANTEAFF. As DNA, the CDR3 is TGTGCCAGCAGCCAAGCACCAGGGGCAGCGAACACTGAAGCTTTCTTT.

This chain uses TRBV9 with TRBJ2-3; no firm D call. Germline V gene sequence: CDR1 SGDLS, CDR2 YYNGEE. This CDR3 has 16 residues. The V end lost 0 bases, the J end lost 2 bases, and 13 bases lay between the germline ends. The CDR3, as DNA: TGTGCCAGCAGCGTAGGCCCCCCCAGGTCCACAGATACGCAGTATTTT. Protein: CASSVGPPRSTDTQYF.

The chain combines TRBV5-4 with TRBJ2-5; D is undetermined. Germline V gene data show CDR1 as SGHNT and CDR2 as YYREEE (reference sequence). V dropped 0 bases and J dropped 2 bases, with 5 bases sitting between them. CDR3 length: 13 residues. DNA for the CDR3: TGTGCCAGCAGCTTGGCCAGGCAAGAGACCCAGTACTTC. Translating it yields CASSLARQETQYF.

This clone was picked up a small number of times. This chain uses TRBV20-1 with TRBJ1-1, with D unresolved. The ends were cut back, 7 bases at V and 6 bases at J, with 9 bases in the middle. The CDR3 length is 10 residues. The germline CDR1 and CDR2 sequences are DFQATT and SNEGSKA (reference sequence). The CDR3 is CSVTTPEAFF. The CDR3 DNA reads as TGCAGTGTTACAACCCCTGAAGCTTTCTTT.

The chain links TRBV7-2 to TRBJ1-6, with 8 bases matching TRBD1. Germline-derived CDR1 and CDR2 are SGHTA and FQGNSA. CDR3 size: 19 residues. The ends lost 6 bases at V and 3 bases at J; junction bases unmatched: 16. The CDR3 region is CASSLTGGRGRNYNSPLHF. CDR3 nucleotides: TGTGCCAGCAGTTTAACTGGTGGCAGGGGGCGTAACTATAATTCACCCCTCCACTTT.

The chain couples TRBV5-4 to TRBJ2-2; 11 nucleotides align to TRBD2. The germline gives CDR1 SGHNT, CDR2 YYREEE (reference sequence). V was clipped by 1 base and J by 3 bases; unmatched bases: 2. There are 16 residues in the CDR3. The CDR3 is CASSLLTSGDTGELFF. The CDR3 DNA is TGTGCCAGCAGCTTGCTGACTAGCGGGGACACCGGGGAGCTGTTTTTT.

DNA of the CDR3: TGTGCCAGCAGTTTTGGGGGGGCTGGTGGCTACACCTTC. Translating gives CASSFGGAGGYTF. The chain joins TRBV12-3 or TRBV12-4 to TRBJ1-2, with D possibly matching TRBD1 (6 bases). V lost 3 bases to trimming and J lost 7 bases, with 12 bases between them. This CDR3 contains 13 residues.

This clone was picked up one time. CDR3 loop: CATSRDRGSYNEQFF. In DNA form, the CDR3 reads TGTGCCACCAGCAGGGACAGGGGGTCCTACAATGAGCAGTTCTTC. The J gene is TRBJ2-1, the V gene TRBV15; TRBD1 matches at 10 bases. Trimming removed 3 bases from V and 1 base from J; junction bases left unmatched: 0. The CDR3 extends over 15 amino acids. Per germline, CDR1 LNHNV and CDR2 YYDKDF (reference sequence). Looking up the rest from reference TRBV15 and TRBJ2-1 gives the full variable domain: DAMVIQNPRYQVTQFGKPVTLSCSQTLNHNVMYWYQQKSSQAPKLLFHYYDKDFNNEADTPDNFQSRRPNTSFCFLDIRSPGLGDTAMYLCATSRDRGSYNEQFFGPGTRLTVL.

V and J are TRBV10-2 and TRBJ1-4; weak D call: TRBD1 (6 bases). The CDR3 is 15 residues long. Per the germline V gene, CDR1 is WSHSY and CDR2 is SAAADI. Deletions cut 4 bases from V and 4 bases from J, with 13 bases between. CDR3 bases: TGCGCCAGCAGTGTTCGGACAGCCGGTAATGAAAAACTGTTTTTT. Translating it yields CASSVRTAGNEKLFF.

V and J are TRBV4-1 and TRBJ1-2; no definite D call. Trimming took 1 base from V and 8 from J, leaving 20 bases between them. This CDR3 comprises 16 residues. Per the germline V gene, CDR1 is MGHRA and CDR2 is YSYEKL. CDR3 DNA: TGCGCCAGCAGCCAAGTCAACGGAAGGCTCCGGGGAGGCTACACCTTC. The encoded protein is CASSQVNGRLRGGYTF.

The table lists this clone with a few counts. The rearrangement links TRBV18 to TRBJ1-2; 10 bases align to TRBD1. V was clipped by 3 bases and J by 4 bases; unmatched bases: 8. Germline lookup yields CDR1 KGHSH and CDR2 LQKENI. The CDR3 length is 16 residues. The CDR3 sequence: CASSPSDRGGLYGYTF. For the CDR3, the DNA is TGTGCCAGCTCACCTTCGGACAGGGGGGGACTCTATGGCTACACCTTC.